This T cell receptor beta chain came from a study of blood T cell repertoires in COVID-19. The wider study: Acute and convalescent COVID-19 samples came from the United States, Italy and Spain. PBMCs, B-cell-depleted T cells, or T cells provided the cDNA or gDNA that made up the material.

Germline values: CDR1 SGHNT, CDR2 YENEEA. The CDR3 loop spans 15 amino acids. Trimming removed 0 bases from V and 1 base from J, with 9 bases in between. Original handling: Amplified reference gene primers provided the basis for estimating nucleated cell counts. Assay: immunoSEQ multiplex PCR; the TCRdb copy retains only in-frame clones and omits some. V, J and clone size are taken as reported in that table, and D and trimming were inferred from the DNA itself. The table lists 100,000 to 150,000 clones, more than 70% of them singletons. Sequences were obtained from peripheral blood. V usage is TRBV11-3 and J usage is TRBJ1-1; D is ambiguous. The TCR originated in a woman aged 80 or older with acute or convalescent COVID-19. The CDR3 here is CASSLDGRKNTEAFF. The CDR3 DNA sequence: TGTGCCAGCAGCTTAGATGGCAGAAAGAACACTGAAGCTTTCTTT.